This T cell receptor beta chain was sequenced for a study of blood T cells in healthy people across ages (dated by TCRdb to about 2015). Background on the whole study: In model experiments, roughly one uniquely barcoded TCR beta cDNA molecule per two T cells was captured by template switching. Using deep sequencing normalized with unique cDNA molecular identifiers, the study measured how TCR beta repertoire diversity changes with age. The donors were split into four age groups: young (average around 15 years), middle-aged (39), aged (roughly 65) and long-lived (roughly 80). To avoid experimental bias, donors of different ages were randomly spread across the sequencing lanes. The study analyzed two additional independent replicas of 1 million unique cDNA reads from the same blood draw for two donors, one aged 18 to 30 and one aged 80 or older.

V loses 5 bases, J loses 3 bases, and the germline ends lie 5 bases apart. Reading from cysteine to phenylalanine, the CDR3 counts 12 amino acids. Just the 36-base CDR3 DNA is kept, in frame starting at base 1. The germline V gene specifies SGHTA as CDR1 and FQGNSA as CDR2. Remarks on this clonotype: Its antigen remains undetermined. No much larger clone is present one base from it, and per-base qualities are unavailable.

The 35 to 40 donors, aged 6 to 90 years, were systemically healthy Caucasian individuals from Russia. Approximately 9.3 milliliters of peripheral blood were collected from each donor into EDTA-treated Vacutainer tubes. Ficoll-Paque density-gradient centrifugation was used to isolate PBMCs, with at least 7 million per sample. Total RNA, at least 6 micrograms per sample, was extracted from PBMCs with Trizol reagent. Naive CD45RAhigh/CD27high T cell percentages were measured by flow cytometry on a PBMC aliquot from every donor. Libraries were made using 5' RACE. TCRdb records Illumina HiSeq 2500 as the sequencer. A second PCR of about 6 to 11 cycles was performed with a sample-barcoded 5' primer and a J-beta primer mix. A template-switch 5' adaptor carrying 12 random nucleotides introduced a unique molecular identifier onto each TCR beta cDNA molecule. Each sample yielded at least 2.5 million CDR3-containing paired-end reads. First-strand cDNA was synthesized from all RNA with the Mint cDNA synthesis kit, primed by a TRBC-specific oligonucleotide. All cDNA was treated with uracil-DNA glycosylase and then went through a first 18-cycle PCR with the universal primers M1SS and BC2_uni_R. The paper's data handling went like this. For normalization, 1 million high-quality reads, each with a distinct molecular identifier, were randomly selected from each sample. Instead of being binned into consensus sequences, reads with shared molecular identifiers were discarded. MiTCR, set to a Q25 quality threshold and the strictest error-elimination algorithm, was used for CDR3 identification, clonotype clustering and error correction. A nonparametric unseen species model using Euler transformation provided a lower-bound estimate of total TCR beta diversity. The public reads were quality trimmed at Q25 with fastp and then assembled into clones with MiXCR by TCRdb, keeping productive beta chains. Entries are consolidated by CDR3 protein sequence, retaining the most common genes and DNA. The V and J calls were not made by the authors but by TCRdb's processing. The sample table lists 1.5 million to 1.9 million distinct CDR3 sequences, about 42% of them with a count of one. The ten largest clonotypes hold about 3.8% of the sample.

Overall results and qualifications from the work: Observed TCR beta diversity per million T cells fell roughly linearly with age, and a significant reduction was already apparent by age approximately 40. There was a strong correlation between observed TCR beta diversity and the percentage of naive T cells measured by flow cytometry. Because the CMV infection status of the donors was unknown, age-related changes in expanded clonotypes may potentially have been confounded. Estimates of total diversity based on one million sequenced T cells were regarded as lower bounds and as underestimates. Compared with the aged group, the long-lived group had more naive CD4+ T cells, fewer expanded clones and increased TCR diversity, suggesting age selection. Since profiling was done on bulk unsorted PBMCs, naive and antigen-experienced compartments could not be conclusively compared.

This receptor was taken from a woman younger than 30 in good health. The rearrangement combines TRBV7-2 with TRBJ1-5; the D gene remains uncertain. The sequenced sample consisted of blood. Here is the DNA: TGTGCCAGCAGCAGGGACAATCAGCCCCAGCATTTT. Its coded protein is CASSRDNQPQHF.